The source of this T cell receptor (beta chain) is a study of T cells after yellow fever vaccination. This clonotype was recorded many times. Its antigen is currently unknown. Making TCR cDNA involved 5'RACE template switching, which added UMIs and a universal primer site. TCRdb used MiXCR to reprocess the 5' RACE reads, holding one entry per CDR3 protein. The data contain around 160,000 distinct CDR3 sequences, under 7.5% of them singletons. Study-wide results and limits: The presence of abundant clonotypes contaminating from the bulk population was possible in FACS-sorted repertoires. The secondary T-cell response peaked on day 5, not day 15, but was weaker.

The CDR3 totals 16 residues. Trimming took 2 bases from V and 1 from J; bases not matched to a gene: 6. CDR1 and CDR2 from the germline V gene are SGDLS and YYNGEE. This chain links TRBV9 with TRBJ2-3; 8 bases are shared with TRBD1. The specimen comprised CD4+ T cells sorted from PBMCs, sampled 5 to 6 days after the first yellow fever vaccination. This receptor was taken from a man younger than 30 who received the YFV17D yellow fever vaccine. CDR3 sequence: CASSVKNRGGTDTQYF. The CDR3 DNA is TGTGCCAGCAGCGTCAAAAACAGGGGGGGCACAGATACGCAGTATTTT.